This TCR beta chain was captured in a study of CD4+ T cells in melanoma. Clones were sequenced by immunoSEQ multiplex PCR, and TCRdb holds only the in-frame ones, with some missing. The sample lists about 11,000 clones, approximately 66% seen once, with approximately 10% in the top ten. This CDR3 comprises 15 residues. V shed 1 base and J 5 bases; nucleotides not matched to a gene: 6. Germline V gene lookup returns CDR1 LGHNT and CDR2 FRNRAP. The material sequenced was cells from a culture (not recorded whether cultured in vitro). This chain links TRBV12-5 with TRBJ2-5; 8 bases agree with TRBD1. The clonotype comes from a human donor with melanoma. DNA of the CDR3: TGTGCTAGTGGTTTGGCTTCAGGGGGCGGCGAGACCCAGTACTTC. It encodes CASGLASGGGETQYF.